The rows below give T cell receptor beta chains drawn from one sample of a study of blood T cells in healthy people across ages. TCRdb recomputed calls from the 5' RACE reads with MiXCR, one row per CDR3 protein. The table lists roughly 1,300,000 distinct CDR3 sequences, approximately 59% of them singletons, with under 8.5% in the top ten. The sequencing sample was made of blood. These receptors were collected from a man aged 18 to 29 in good health. Both conserved end residues are part of each CDR3. D genes are given only for firm matches. Where a row states a size, it is once, few, many or the class of an expanded clone; other rows omit it.

cdr3_aa: CASSLAGRGSTDTQYF; cdr3_nt: TGTGCCAGCAGCTTAGCAGGCAGGGGTTCGACAGATACGCAGTATTTT; clone_size: few; d_call: NA; v_call: TRBV7-9; j_call: TRBJ2-3
cdr3_aa: CASSQDEEGGGPSYEQYF; cdr3_nt: TGCGCCAGCAGCCAAGATGAGGAAGGTGGGGGTCCCTCCTACGAGCAGTACTTC; clone_size: NA; d_call: NA; v_call: TRBV4-1; j_call: TRBJ2-7
cdr3_aa: CASSPLELYEQYF; cdr3_nt: TGTGCCAGCAGCCCTCTCGAGCTCTACGAGCAGTACTTC; clone_size: NA; d_call: NA; v_call: TRBV11-1; j_call: TRBJ2-7
cdr3_aa: CASSLAGSGDTQYF; cdr3_nt: TGCGCCAGCAGCTTGGCCGGGAGCGGGGATACGCAGTATTTT; clone_size: NA; d_call: NA; v_call: TRBV5-1; j_call: TRBJ2-3
cdr3_aa: CASRTLAGGVYEQYF; cdr3_nt: TGTGCCAGCAGGACGCTAGCGGGAGGGGTGTACGAGCAGTACTTC; clone_size: NA; d_call: TRBD2; v_call: TRBV6-5; j_call: TRBJ2-7
cdr3_aa: CASGADPYYEQYF; cdr3_nt: TGTGCCAGCGGGGCGGACCCTTACTACGAGCAGTACTTC; clone_size: NA; d_call: NA; v_call: TRBV2; j_call: TRBJ2-7
cdr3_aa: CASSWDRETYGYTF; cdr3_nt: TGTGCCAGCAGCTGGGACAGGGAGACCTATGGCTACACCTTC; clone_size: NA; d_call: TRBD1; v_call: TRBV5-1; j_call: TRBJ1-2
cdr3_aa: CASQQGFYIQYF; cdr3_nt: TGTGCCAGCCAACAGGGATTCTACATTCAGTACTTC; clone_size: NA; d_call: NA; v_call: TRBV2; j_call: TRBJ2-4
cdr3_aa: CASRRGSPRDEQFF; cdr3_nt: TGTGCCAGCAGGCGGGGGAGTCCAAGGGATGAGCAGTTCTTC; clone_size: few; d_call: TRBD2; v_call: TRBV27; j_call: TRBJ2-1
cdr3_aa: CASSEPELGIYNSPLHF; cdr3_nt: TGCGCCAGCAGTGAGCCTGAATTGGGTATATATAATTCACCCCTCCACTTT; clone_size: NA; d_call: NA; v_call: TRBV10-2; j_call: TRBJ1-6
cdr3_aa: CSAGTGVGTDTQYF; cdr3_nt: TGCAGTGCTGGCACAGGGGTTGGCACAGATACGCAGTATTTT; clone_size: NA; d_call: TRBD1; v_call: TRBV20-1; j_call: TRBJ2-3
cdr3_aa: CSVMHRDPYNEQFF; cdr3_nt: TGCAGCGTTATGCATAGAGACCCCTACAATGAGCAGTTCTTC; clone_size: few; d_call: NA; v_call: TRBV29-1; j_call: TRBJ2-1
cdr3_aa: CASTVSGELFF; cdr3_nt: TGTGCCAGCACAGTCTCCGGGGAGCTGTTTTTT; clone_size: few; d_call: NA; v_call: TRBV6-2/TRBV6-3; j_call: TRBJ2-2
cdr3_aa: CASSLGGPANVLTF; cdr3_nt: TGTGCCAGCAGCTTAGGGGGACCGGCCAACGTCCTGACTTTC; clone_size: NA; d_call: NA; v_call: TRBV13; j_call: TRBJ2-6
cdr3_aa: CSVVIDGTYEQYF; cdr3_nt: TGCAGCGTTGTAATCGACGGTACCTACGAGCAGTACTTC; clone_size: NA; d_call: NA; v_call: TRBV29-1; j_call: TRBJ2-7
cdr3_aa: CATSRDGSSEQFF; cdr3_nt: TGTGCCACCAGCAGAGATGGGAGTTCTGAGCAGTTCTTC; clone_size: once; d_call: NA; v_call: TRBV15; j_call: TRBJ2-1
cdr3_aa: CSARDLDGARGRSPLHF; cdr3_nt: TGCAGTGCTAGAGACCTTGATGGGGCCAGGGGGCGTTCACCCCTCCACTTT; clone_size: once; d_call: TRBD1; v_call: TRBV20-1; j_call: TRBJ1-6
cdr3_aa: CATSQRGRNQPQHF; cdr3_nt: TGTGCCACCAGTCAACGGGGGCGGAATCAGCCCCAGCATTTT; clone_size: few; d_call: NA; v_call: TRBV24-1; j_call: TRBJ1-5
cdr3_aa: CASSPGTGVLNTEAFF; cdr3_nt: TGTGCCAGCAGCCCCGGGACAGGGGTTTTGAACACTGAAGCTTTCTTT; clone_size: NA; d_call: TRBD1; v_call: TRBV9; j_call: TRBJ1-1
cdr3_aa: CASSQVQDRGSYEQYF; cdr3_nt: TGCGCCAGCAGCCAAGTACAAGACAGAGGCTCCTACGAGCAGTACTTC; clone_size: NA; d_call: NA; v_call: TRBV4-1; j_call: TRBJ2-7
cdr3_aa: CASSQLLGQGTSGANVLTF; cdr3_nt: TGTGCCAGCAGCCAACTCCTCGGACAGGGAACCTCTGGGGCCAACGTCCTGACTTTC; clone_size: few; d_call: TRBD1; v_call: TRBV3-1; j_call: TRBJ2-6
cdr3_aa: CASSYAGAGYTF; cdr3_nt: TGTGCCAGCAGTTACGCAGGGGCCGGCTACACCTTC; clone_size: NA; d_call: NA; v_call: TRBV6-2/TRBV6-3; j_call: TRBJ1-2
cdr3_aa: CASSLVTELNSPLHF; cdr3_nt: TGTGCCAGCAGCTTAGTTACCGAGCTTAATTCACCCCTCCACTTT; clone_size: NA; d_call: NA; v_call: TRBV7-2; j_call: TRBJ1-6
cdr3_aa: CASTRQGGDTQYF; cdr3_nt: TGTGCCAGCACTCGACAAGGGGGAGATACGCAGTATTTT; clone_size: NA; d_call: NA; v_call: TRBV6-5; j_call: TRBJ2-3
cdr3_aa: CASSQGQALRIPSTDTQYF; cdr3_nt: TGTGCCAGCAGCCAAGGCCAGGCCTTACGGATACCTAGCACAGATACGCAGTATTTT; clone_size: NA; d_call: NA; v_call: TRBV14; j_call: TRBJ2-3
cdr3_aa: CSARGRTSGTDTQYF; cdr3_nt: TGCAGTGCTAGGGGGCGGACTAGCGGCACAGATACGCAGTATTTT; clone_size: NA; d_call: TRBD2; v_call: TRBV20-1; j_call: TRBJ2-3
cdr3_aa: CASSLVSTNTEAFF; cdr3_nt: TGTGCCAGCAGCTTGGTCAGTACGAACACTGAAGCTTTCTTT; clone_size: NA; d_call: NA; v_call: TRBV11-2; j_call: TRBJ1-1
cdr3_aa: CASSLGALANYGYTF; cdr3_nt: TGTGCCAGCAGCTTAGGGGCACTAGCTAACTATGGCTACACCTTC; clone_size: NA; d_call: NA; v_call: TRBV11-2; j_call: TRBJ1-2
cdr3_aa: CSAIPRGRNGYTF; cdr3_nt: TGCAGCGCCATTCCCAGGGGGCGGAATGGCTACACCTTC; clone_size: few; d_call: TRBD1; v_call: TRBV29-1; j_call: TRBJ1-2
cdr3_aa: CATSDYGSRPNQETQYF; cdr3_nt: TGTGCCACCAGTGATTATGGGTCTAGACCCAACCAAGAGACCCAGTACTTC; clone_size: NA; d_call: NA; v_call: TRBV24-1; j_call: TRBJ2-5
cdr3_aa: CASSQPGVAIEQFF; cdr3_nt: TGTGCCAGCAGCCAACCGGGGGTAGCGATTGAGCAGTTCTTC; clone_size: NA; d_call: NA; v_call: TRBV3-1; j_call: TRBJ2-1
cdr3_aa: CASRDGYNSPLHF; cdr3_nt: TGTGCCAGCAGGGACGGATATAATTCACCCCTCCACTTT; clone_size: NA; d_call: NA; v_call: TRBV2; j_call: TRBJ1-6
cdr3_aa: CASTLRGGGVGEQFF; cdr3_nt: TGTGCCAGCACCCTACGAGGCGGGGGGGTTGGTGAGCAGTTCTTC; clone_size: NA; d_call: TRBD2; v_call: TRBV28; j_call: TRBJ2-1
cdr3_aa: CASSLAELRTYNEQFF; cdr3_nt: TGTGCCAGCTCACTGGCAGAACTAAGAACCTACAATGAGCAGTTCTTC; clone_size: NA; d_call: NA; v_call: TRBV18; j_call: TRBJ2-1
cdr3_aa: CAISERKVRPEKLFF; cdr3_nt: TGTGCCATCAGTGAGAGAAAGGTTCGGCCTGAAAAACTGTTTTTT; clone_size: NA; d_call: NA; v_call: TRBV10-3; j_call: TRBJ1-4
cdr3_aa: CASSSKILGVDEKLFF; cdr3_nt: TGTGCCAGCAGCTCAAAGATCCTGGGAGTAGATGAAAAACTGTTTTTT; clone_size: NA; d_call: NA; v_call: TRBV4-2; j_call: TRBJ1-4
cdr3_aa: CASSLASGSRETQFF; cdr3_nt: TGTGCCAGCAGCTTAGCGAGCGGGAGTCGAGAGACCCAGTTCTTC; clone_size: NA; d_call: TRBD2; v_call: TRBV7-8; j_call: TRBJ2-1
cdr3_aa: CASSPRSEAPFYGYTF; cdr3_nt: TGTGCCAGCAGCCCCCGGTCAGAGGCCCCTTTCTATGGCTACACCTTC; clone_size: NA; d_call: NA; v_call: TRBV4-2; j_call: TRBJ1-2
cdr3_aa: CASSVTPGGTFGHEQFF; cdr3_nt: TGTGCCAGCAGTGTGACACCGGGGGGAACTTTTGGGCATGAGCAGTTCTTC; clone_size: NA; d_call: TRBD2; v_call: TRBV2; j_call: TRBJ2-1
cdr3_aa: CASSFDNSRGRGNTEAFF; cdr3_nt: TGCGCCAGCAGCTTTGACAACTCACGGGGACGGGGAAACACTGAAGCTTTCTTT; clone_size: NA; d_call: NA; v_call: TRBV5-1; j_call: TRBJ1-1
cdr3_aa: CASSQGLDAAYEQYF; cdr3_nt: TGTGCCAGCAGCCAAGGGCTGGACGCAGCCTACGAGCAGTACTTC; clone_size: NA; d_call: NA; v_call: TRBV3-1; j_call: TRBJ2-7
cdr3_aa: CASSSDRADGYTF; cdr3_nt: TGTGCCAGCAGCTCGGACAGGGCGGATGGCTACACCTTC; clone_size: NA; d_call: TRBD1; v_call: TRBV12-3/TRBV12-4; j_call: TRBJ1-2
cdr3_aa: CASSGGQGPYEQYF; cdr3_nt: TGTGCCAGCAGCGGTGGACAGGGTCCTTACGAGCAGTACTTC; clone_size: NA; d_call: TRBD1; v_call: TRBV9; j_call: TRBJ2-7
cdr3_aa: CASSQGLAARGETQYF; cdr3_nt: TGCGCCAGCAGCCAAGGACTAGCGGCGAGGGGGGAGACCCAGTACTTC; clone_size: NA; d_call: TRBD2; v_call: TRBV5-1; j_call: TRBJ2-5
cdr3_aa: CASSPLAGIYEQYF; cdr3_nt: TGTGCCAGCAGCCCCCTAGCGGGAATCTACGAGCAGTACTTC; clone_size: few; d_call: TRBD2; v_call: TRBV11-2; j_call: TRBJ2-7
cdr3_aa: CAIGAGALSTEAFF; cdr3_nt: TGTGCCATCGGAGCGGGGGCGTTGAGCACTGAAGCTTTCTTT; clone_size: NA; d_call: NA; v_call: TRBV10-3; j_call: TRBJ1-1
cdr3_aa: CASSLGVAGASYNEQFF; cdr3_nt: TGTGCCAGCAGTTTAGGGGTAGCGGGGGCTTCCTACAATGAGCAGTTCTTC; clone_size: NA; d_call: TRBD2; v_call: TRBV12-3/TRBV12-4; j_call: TRBJ2-1
cdr3_aa: CASSSRQVLSYGYTF; cdr3_nt: TGTGCCAGCAGCTCTAGACAAGTTCTATCCTATGGCTACACCTTC; clone_size: few; d_call: NA; v_call: TRBV5-4; j_call: TRBJ1-2
cdr3_aa: CATSNSGILGKNIQYF; cdr3_nt: TGTGCCACCAGTAACTCGGGCATTTTGGGCAAAAACATTCAGTACTTC; clone_size: NA; d_call: NA; v_call: TRBV15; j_call: TRBJ2-4
cdr3_aa: CASQASGTSYYEQYF; cdr3_nt: TGCGCCAGCCAAGCCTCCGGGACCAGCTACTACGAGCAGTACTTC; clone_size: NA; d_call: NA; v_call: TRBV4-3; j_call: TRBJ2-7
cdr3_aa: CASSVAGTHSYEQYF; cdr3_nt: TGTGCCAGCAGCGTAGCCGGGACGCACTCCTACGAGCAGTACTTC; clone_size: NA; d_call: NA; v_call: TRBV9; j_call: TRBJ2-7
cdr3_aa: CASLPGPQETQYF; cdr3_nt: TGCGCCAGCCTACCGGGACCCCAAGAGACCCAGTACTTC; clone_size: NA; d_call: NA; v_call: TRBV5-1; j_call: TRBJ2-5
cdr3_aa: CASSAGTRSNEQFF; cdr3_nt: TGTGCCAGCAGCGCCGGGACTAGATCCAATGAGCAGTTCTTC; clone_size: NA; d_call: TRBD2; v_call: TRBV5-5; j_call: TRBJ2-1
cdr3_aa: CSAPPASGRAREQFF; cdr3_nt: TGCAGTGCCCCGCCTGCTAGCGGGAGGGCTAGGGAGCAGTTCTTC; clone_size: NA; d_call: TRBD2; v_call: TRBV20-1; j_call: TRBJ2-1
cdr3_aa: CASTPGTIGETQYF; cdr3_nt: TGTGCCAGCACTCCCGGGACAATCGGAGAGACCCAGTACTTC; clone_size: NA; d_call: NA; v_call: TRBV6-5; j_call: TRBJ2-5
cdr3_aa: CSMTGTSIGEQYF; cdr3_nt: TGCAGCATGACCGGGACTAGTATAGGCGAGCAGTACTTC; clone_size: NA; d_call: TRBD2; v_call: TRBV29-1; j_call: TRBJ2-7
cdr3_aa: CASSSAGQGETEAFF; cdr3_nt: TGTGCCAGCAGCTCCGCCGGGCAGGGTGAAACTGAAGCTTTCTTT; clone_size: NA; d_call: NA; v_call: TRBV13; j_call: TRBJ1-1
cdr3_aa: CASSQTFSYNEQFF; cdr3_nt: TGCGCCAGCAGCCAGACCTTCTCCTACAATGAGCAGTTCTTC; clone_size: NA; d_call: NA; v_call: TRBV4-3; j_call: TRBJ2-1